This entry lists 21 T cell receptor beta chains sequenced from one sample in a study of tumor and adjacent non-tumor tissue in lung cancer. This sample's RNA came from whole unsorted tissue. More than 3 cm separated this lung sample from the edge of the tumor. A modified ARM-PCR protocol with three rounds of nested PCR amplified TCRbeta. TCRdb reprocessed the multiplex PCR reads with MiXCR, giving one entry per CDR3 protein. In the table there are around 76,000 distinct CDR3 sequences, less than 85% of which are singletons. Sequencing input: distant non-tumor lung tissue. Receptors were obtained from a man aged 70 or older with non-small cell lung cancer.

The count of this clonotype is one. A much larger clone differs by one base, so this may be a read error. Lacking the conserved final phenylalanine or tryptophan, this CDR3 likely reflects a read error. The chain has TRBV7-9 and TRBJ1-5; D gene unclear. CDR3 length equals 13 residues. CDR1 SEHNR and CDR2 FQNEAQ come from the germline V gene (reference sequence). The V end lost 5 bases, the J end lost 0 bases, and 5 bases lay between the germline ends. DNA of the CDR3: TGTGCCAGCAGCCAGGATAGCAATCAGCCCCAGCATCTT. This gives the protein CASSQDSNQPQHL.

The gene calls are TRBV7-9 and TRBJ1-5; D ambiguous. The V end was cut by 5 bases, the J end by 14 bases, with 16 bases between. The length of the CDR3 is 12 residues. Germline V gene lookup returns CDR1 SEHNR and CDR2 FQNEAQ (reference sequence). The CDR3 nucleotides are TGTGCCAGCAGCCCTTCCAATCAGCGCAAGCATTTT. Translated, it gives CASSPSNQRKHF.

The chain employs TRBV29-1 and TRBJ1-2, with D hard to call. The germline V and J ends were trimmed by 5 bases and 11 bases, with 21 bases remaining between them. Germline lookup yields CDR1 SQVTM and CDR2 ANQGSEA. This CDR3 comprises 13 residues. The CDR3 protein is CSVLQMGACGYTF. CDR3 nucleotides: TGCAGCGTTCTCCAGATGGGAGCCTGTGGATACACCTTC.

About this clonotype: A read error may produce the germline difference seen at one junction end. This rearrangement joins TRBV6-1 to TRBJ1-6; TRBD1 agrees at 7 bases. Germline values: CDR1 MNHNS, CDR2 SASEGT. This CDR3 has 13 residues. The CDR3 protein is CANRGQANSTLHF. The DNA of the CDR3 is TGTGCCAACCGTGGACAGGCGAATTCAACCCTCCACTTT.

The CDR3: CASSLSCPRETQYF. DNA of the CDR3: TGTGCCAGCAGTCTATCGTGCCCTCGAGAGACCCAGTACTTC. This chain connects TRBV12-3 or TRBV12-4 to TRBJ2-5; D gene unclear. The CDR3 spans 14 residues. Trimming shortened V by 5 bases and J by 4 bases, and 14 bases separated the two germline ends.

V and J are TRBV20-1 and TRBJ2-7, with a tentative D call TRBD2 (5 bases). The V gene's germline CDR1 is DFQATT and CDR2 SNEGSKA (reference sequence). This CDR3 is built from 13 residues. V was trimmed by 5 bases and J by 4 bases, leaving 15 bases between them. The DNA for the CDR3 is TGCAGTGCTGGGCTCAGCGGACCTTACGAGCAGTACTTC. Translating it yields CSAGLSGPYEQYF.

This clonotype was detected once. The junction departs from germline at one end; a sequencing error may be responsible. The rearrangement links TRBV11-1 to TRBJ2-7, with D unresolved. This CDR3 region has 14 residues. Germline loops: CDR1 SGHAT, CDR2 FQDESV (reference sequence). The CDR3 is CTSSSMETTYEQYF. The CDR3 nucleotides are TGTACCAGCAGTTCCATGGAAACGACCTACGAGCAGTACTTC.

Details on this clonotype: At one end, the junction sequence differs from germline, possibly due to a read error. This chain links TRBV6-5 with TRBJ1-1; D not resolved. The CDR3 contains 17 residues. Germline values: CDR1 MNHEY, CDR2 SVGAGI. The CDR3 DNA reads as TGTGCCAGCAGTTACTCTCGGGCGTGGAGGGAGATCACTGTAGCTTTCTTT. It yields the protein CASSYSRAWREITVAFF.

As concerns this clonotype: The germline gene is not matched at one end of the junction; a read error may be the cause. V usage is TRBV10-1 and J usage is TRBJ1-2; D is unclear. Germline assignment: CDR1 WNHNN and CDR2 SYGVQD (reference sequence). There are 15 residues in the CDR3. The CDR3 sequence: CASSETTSQPYCYTF. The DNA for the CDR3 is TGCGCCAGCAGTGAGACGACAAGCCAACCCTATTGCTACACCTTC.

In nucleotides, the CDR3 is TGCAGTGCTAGAGTATTCCCGGGACAGGGGATTTACGAGCAGTACTTC. Translation gives CSARVFPGQGIYEQYF. The J gene is TRBJ2-7, the V gene TRBV20-1, with 10 bases identical to TRBD1. Trimming removed 1 base from V and 4 bases from J; junction bases left unmatched: 10. Looked up from germline, CDR1 is DFQATT and CDR2 is SNEGSKA (reference sequence). The CDR3 sequence is 16 residues long.

This clonotype was counted at least ten times. The rearrangement links TRBV5-6 to TRBJ1-6, with a tentative D call TRBD1 (5 bases). V gave up 4 bases and J gave up 4 bases, with 9 bases separating them. CDR1 is SGHDT, CDR2 YYEEEE, per germline. The CDR3 consists of 14 residues. The CDR3 reads CASSGTGYNSPLHF. CDR3 coding DNA: TGTGCCAGCAGCGGGACGGGGTATAATTCACCCCTCCACTTT.

Comment on this clonotype: One end of the junction is discordant with germline, which a read error may explain. The genes are TRBV29-1 and TRBJ2-2; 10 nucleotides match TRBD1. CDR1 and CDR2 (germline): SQVTM, ANQGSEA. The CDR3 contains 14 residues. CDR3 DNA: TGCAGCGTGAGGGACAGGGGATACACCGGGGAGCTCTTTTTT. Its translation is CSVRDRGYTGELFF.

About this clonotype: A much larger clone differs from this one at a single base, so this may be a read error. The chain joins TRBV2 to TRBJ1-5; perhaps TRBD1 as D (5 bases). The CDR3 sequence is 14 residues long. Germline V gene sequence: CDR1 SNHLY, CDR2 FYNNEI. The DNA for the CDR3 is TGTGCCAGCACAGGCAGGGAGGGCTATCAGCTCCAGCATTTT. Residues: CASTGREGYQLQHF.

This chain uses TRBV5-4 with TRBJ1-1, with D unresolved. Germline-derived CDR1 and CDR2 are SGHNT and YYREEE (reference sequence). The germline V and J ends were trimmed by 6 bases and 1 base, with 16 bases remaining between them. The length of the CDR3 is 15 residues. The chain's CDR3 is CASTSPNGENTEAFF. CDR3 nucleotides: TGTGCCAGCACCTCACCCAATGGAGAGAACACTGAAGCTTTCTTT. The full variable domain, with the rest looked up from reference TRBV5-4 and TRBJ1-1, is ETGVTQSPTHLIKTRGQQVTLRCSSQSGHNTVSWYQQALGQGPQFIFQYYREEENGRGNFPPRFSGLQFPNYSSELNVNALELDDSALYLCASTSPNGENTEAFFGQGTRLTVV.

Regarding this clonotype: Possible read error: a much larger clone is one base away. The chain employs TRBV6-5 and TRBJ2-1; 8 nucleotides line up with TRBD2. The CDR3 runs 14 residues. Unmatched junction bases numbered 7, after V lost 2 bases and J lost 10 bases. The V gene's germline CDR1 is MNHEY and CDR2 SVGAGI. The CDR3 region is CASSYGGGSSEQFF. The CDR3, as DNA: TGTGCCAGCAGTTACGGCGGGGGGAGTAGCGAGCAGTTCTTC.

The chain couples TRBV11-2 to TRBJ2-7; D unresolved. The CDR3 is made up of 14 amino acids. V dropped 2 bases and J dropped 12 bases, with 20 bases sitting between them. Looked up from germline, CDR1 is SGHAT and CDR2 is FQNNGV. The CDR3 DNA reads TGTGCCAGCAGCTTAAGTAGCTGGACCTACGAGATGTACTTC. Its protein product is CASSLSSWTYEMYF.

As to this clonotype: Mismatch with germline at one junction end may stem from a read error. The chain links TRBV11-3 to TRBJ2-2; 7 positions agree with TRBD2. The CDR3 extends over 17 amino acids. Per the germline V gene, CDR1 is SGHNT and CDR2 is YENEEA. The CDR3 is CASSLGVTSLITGELFF. In nucleotides, the CDR3 is TGTGCTAGCAGCTTAGGGGTGACTAGCCTGATCACCGGGGAGCTGTTTTTT. The full variable domain, completed using reference TRBV11-3 and TRBJ2-2, is EAGVVQSPRYKIIEKKQPVAFWCNPISGHNTLYWYLQNLGQGPELLIRYENEEAVDDSQLPKDRFSAERLKGVDSTLKIQPAELGDSAVYLCASSLGVTSLITGELFFGEGSRLTVL.

Worth noting for this clonotype: A read error may account for a junction end that differs from germline. The chain employs TRBV12-3 or TRBV12-4 and TRBJ1-3; maybe TRBD1 (6 bases). CDR3 length equals 18 residues. The CDR3 sequence is CVSSRPGTWIGSGNNISF. The CDR3 DNA follows: TGTGTCAGCAGTCGTCCCGGGACATGGATCGGCTCTGGAAACAACATATCTTTT.

Worth noting for this clonotype: A much larger clone sits a single nucleotide away, making a read error possible. The CDR3 loop is CASSKGVEGGNEAFF. DNA of the CDR3: TGTGCCAGCAGCAAGGGGGTTGAGGGTGGTAATGAAGCTTTCTTT. The chain joins TRBV4-2 to TRBJ1-1; weak D call: TRBD1 (6 bases). CDR3 length: 15 residues. Germline CDR1 reads LGHNA; CDR2 reads YNFKEQ. Between the trimmed V and J ends, which lost 5 bases and 7 bases, there was a span of 20 bases.

V and J are TRBV10-1 and TRBJ2-2, with D possibly TRBD2 on 6 matching bases. There are 15 residues in the CDR3. The germline V gene encodes CDR1 WNHNN and CDR2 SYGVQD (reference sequence). Trimming removed 5 bases from V and 2 bases from J, with 12 bases in between. CDR3 sequence: CASSIGRSNTGELFF. DNA for the CDR3: TGCGCCAGCAGTATAGGGAGGTCTAACACCGGGGAGCTGTTTTTT.

As regards this clonotype: A single base separates this from a much larger clone, so it may be a read error. The chain combines TRBV13 with TRBJ2-6; D unclear. The ends were cut back, 4 bases at V and 0 bases at J, with 25 bases in the middle. CDR1 PRHDT and CDR2 FYEKMQ come from the germline V gene (reference sequence). The CDR3 is made up of 21 amino acids. CDR3 in DNA: TGTGCCAGCAGCTCCCCGGATCAAATTAAGACGCTTAGCTCTGGGGCCAACGTCCTGACTTTC. Its translation: CASSSPDQIKTLSSGANVLTF. Using reference TRBV13 and TRBJ2-6 for the parts outside the CDR3, the full variable domain is AAGVIQSPRHLIKEKRETATLKCYPIPRHDTVYWYQQGPGQDPQFLISFYEKMQSDKGSIPDRFSAQQFSDYHSELNMSSLELGDSALYFCASSSPDQIKTLSSGANVLTFGAGSRLTVL.